This T cell receptor beta chain was sequenced in a study of blood T cells in healthy people across ages. The CDR3 has 14 amino acids. The ends were cut back, 4 bases at V and 0 bases at J, with 10 bases in the middle. Germline V CDR1 and CDR2: SNHLY, FYNNEI. Primers used in a second PCR of roughly 6 to 11 cycles were a sample-barcoded 5' primer and a J-beta primer mix. TCRdb analysed the 5' RACE reads with MiXCR anew, one entry per CDR3 protein. The table records about 680,000 distinct CDR3 sequences, 49% of them present only once. Study outcomes and limitations: Diversity was estimated from one million T cells, and these estimates were considered underestimates. The fall in TCR beta diversity per million T cells was roughly linear with age.

This clonotype appeared a few times. The antigen remains unidentified. Sequencing input: blood. This rearrangement joins TRBV2 to TRBJ2-7, with no clear D. The TCR originated in a woman aged 55-70 years in good health. DNA of the CDR3: TGTGCCAGCAGTGGGGAAAGGAGCTCCTACGAGCAGTACTTC. Protein sequence: CASSGERSSYEQYF.